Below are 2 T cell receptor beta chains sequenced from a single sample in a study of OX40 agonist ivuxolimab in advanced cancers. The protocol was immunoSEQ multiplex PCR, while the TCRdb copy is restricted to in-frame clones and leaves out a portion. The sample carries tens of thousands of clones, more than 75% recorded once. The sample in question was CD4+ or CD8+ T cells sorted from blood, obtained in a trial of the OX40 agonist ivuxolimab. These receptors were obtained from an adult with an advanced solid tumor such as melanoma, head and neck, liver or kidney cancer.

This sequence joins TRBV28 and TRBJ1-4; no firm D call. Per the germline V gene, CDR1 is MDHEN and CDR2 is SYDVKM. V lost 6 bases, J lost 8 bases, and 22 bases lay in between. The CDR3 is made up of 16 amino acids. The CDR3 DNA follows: TGTGCCAGCAGCTCGAACCGACTCCCGCAGAGGGAAAAACTGTTTTTT. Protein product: CASSSNRLPQREKLFF.

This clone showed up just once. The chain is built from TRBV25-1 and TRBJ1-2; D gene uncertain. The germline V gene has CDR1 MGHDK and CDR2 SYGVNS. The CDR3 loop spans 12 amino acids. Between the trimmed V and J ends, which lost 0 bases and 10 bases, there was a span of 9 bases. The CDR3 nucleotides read TGTGCCAGCAGTGAATACGAGACCTCCTACACCTTC. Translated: CASSEYETSYTF.